Each of the 2 T cell receptor beta chains below was sequenced from the same sample in a study of identifying expanded T cells in peripheral blood. Using immunoSEQ multiplex PCR, the repertoire was profiled, and TCRdb retains in-frame clones only, with some absent. The data show under 95,000 clones, 70% to 90% seen once. The sequenced material came from blood. Every receptor here comes from a person between 18 and 70 years old in good health.

The chain joins TRBV14 to TRBJ2-1; no clear D. V shed 3 bases and J shed 7 bases, with 4 bases lying between them. The CDR3 is 11 residues long. The germline CDR1 and CDR2 sequences are SGHDN and FVKESK. The CDR3 DNA reads TGTGCCAGCAGCCAGAGAAATGAGCAGTTCTTC. Its protein product is CASSQRNEQFF.

J is TRBJ2-5 and V is TRBV5-1, with TRBD2 matching 15 bases. Germline lookup yields CDR1 SGHRS and CDR2 YFSETQ. V gave up 3 bases and J gave up 5 bases; unmatched junction bases: 5. The CDR3 consists of 16 residues. The CDR3 bases are TGCGCCAGCAGCTCGGGACTAGCGGGAGGAGATGAGACCCAGTACTTC. It translates to CASSSGLAGGDETQYF.